These 11 T cell receptor beta chains share one sample of origin, sequenced in a study of response to subunit inactivated influenza vaccine. TCRdb reprocessed the RT-PCR reads via MiXCR and lists one record per CDR3 protein. The sample contains 500,000 to 600,000 distinct CDR3 sequences, about an eighth of which appear only once. The sequencing here drew on PBMCs from blood, taken roughly 47 days after vaccination. Receptors originate from a man between 50 and 59 years old who received an inactivated influenza vaccine.

The chain has TRBV15 and TRBJ2-7; perhaps TRBD1 as D (6 bases). This CDR3 has 15 residues. Per the germline V gene, CDR1 is LNHNV and CDR2 is YYDKDF (reference sequence). Trimming left V 0 bases short and J 3 bases short, with 12 bases between. CDR3 protein: CATSRETGGHYEQYF. The CDR3 DNA reads TGTGCCACCAGCAGAGAGACAGGAGGTCACTACGAGCAGTACTTC.

The sample holds one count of this clonotype. This chain's CDR3 is CASSHSGRAVSGEQYF. For the CDR3, the DNA is TGTGCCAGCAGTCACAGCGGGAGGGCCGTTTCCGGCGAGCAGTACTTC. The genes are TRBV12-3 or TRBV12-4 and TRBJ2-7; TRBD2 agrees at 10 bases. J gave up 6 bases and V 5 bases, and 13 bases lay outside the gene matches. This CDR3 has 16 amino acids.

This clonotype was counted only a few times. This chain uses TRBV20-1 with TRBJ2-5, with D possibly called TRBD1 or TRBD2 (5 bases each). The CDR3 is made up of 15 amino acids. Trimming stripped 0 bases from V and 8 bases from J, with 19 bases between. From germline, CDR1 is DFQATT and CDR2 SNEGSKA (reference sequence). CDR3 coding DNA: TGCAGTGCTAGAGATCGAGGTAGACTTGGGGGAACCCAGTACTTC. This codes for CSARDRGRLGGTQYF.

This clonotype was seen ten or more times. The V gene is TRBV20-1, the J gene TRBJ1-6; 10 positions agree with TRBD1. The CDR3 has 15 residues. CDR1 is DFQATT, CDR2 SNEGSKA, per germline (reference sequence). V gave up 1 base and J gave up 8 bases; unmatched junction bases: 5. The DNA for the CDR3 is TGCAGTGCTAGAGCCCGGGACAGGGGATATTCACCCCTCCACTTT. It codes for CSARARDRGYSPLHF.

This clonotype turned up a few times. J is TRBJ2-5 and V is TRBV7-9; tentative D call: TRBD1 (5 bases). The CDR3 contains 13 residues. CDR1 is SEHNR and CDR2 is FQNEAQ in the germline V gene (reference sequence). V was trimmed by 3 bases and J by 4 bases, leaving 9 bases between them. In DNA form, the CDR3 reads TGTGCCAGCAGCTTTGTGGGGCCAGAGACCCAGTACTTC. Encoded protein: CASSFVGPETQYF.

For this clonotype: The junction shows a germline mismatch at one end, possibly a read error. The chain uses TRBV5-5 and TRBJ2-2, with TRBD2 matching 10 bases. The CDR3 extends over 16 amino acids. The V gene's germline CDR1 is SGHKS and CDR2 YYEKEE (reference sequence). CDR3 sequence (DNA): TGTGCCAGCAGCGCCCGACTAGCGGGCAACACCCGGGAGCTGTTTTTT. Encoded protein: CASSARLAGNTRELFF. The full variable domain, with the rest looked up from reference TRBV5-5 and TRBJ2-2, is DAGVTQSPTHLIKTRGQQVTLRCSPISGHKSVSWYQQVLGQGPQFIFQYYEKEERGRGNFPDRFSARQFPNYSSELNVNALLLGDSALYLCASSARLAGNTRELFFGEGSRLTVL.

This clonotype appeared a few times. The CDR3 nucleotides read TGTGCCAGCAGCCAAGGGACTAGCGCGTTCTCCTACGAGCAGTACTTC. It yields the protein CASSQGTSAFSYEQYF. The gene calls are TRBV4-2 and TRBJ2-7; TRBD2 matches 9 bases. The V gene's germline CDR1 is LGHNA and CDR2 YNFKEQ. The CDR3 has 16 amino acids. V shed 1 base and J 0 bases; nucleotides not matched to a gene: 4.

V gene TRBV28 combines with J gene TRBJ2-7, with D tentatively TRBD1 (5 bases). The CDR3 is 14 residues long. Germline CDR1 reads MDHEN; CDR2 reads SYDVKM. V lost 6 bases and J lost 4, with 16 bases in between. In nucleotides, the CDR3 is TGTGCCAGCAGAGACCCCAGGGTAATATACGAGCAGTACTTC. Translated, it gives CASRDPRVIYEQYF. Combining the CDR3 with reference TRBV28 and TRBJ2-7 gives the whole variable domain DVKVTQSSRYLVKRTGEKVFLECVQDMDHENMFWYRQDPGLGLRLIYFSYDVKMKEKGDIPEGYSVSREKKERFSLILESASTNQTSMYLCASRDPRVIYEQYFGPGTRLTVT.

The chain joins TRBV20-1 to TRBJ2-5; D might be TRBD1 or TRBD2, each matching 5 bases. This CDR3 spans 15 amino acids. The V and J ends lost 1 base and 1 base respectively, with 13 bases between them. The germline gives CDR1 DFQATT, CDR2 SNEGSKA (reference sequence). The DNA of the CDR3 is TGCAGTGCTAGAGTGGGGGTCAGCGTCCAAGAGACCCAGTACTTC. Protein product: CSARVGVSVQETQYF.

This clonotype was counted many times. The chain couples TRBV5-1 to TRBJ2-1; 9 bases are a match to TRBD1. This CDR3 comprises 16 residues. Germline CDR1 and CDR2: SGHRS and YFSETQ. Losses at the gene ends were 1 base for V and 6 bases for J; bases not matched to a gene: 8. CDR3 in amino acids: CASSLSRDRASNEQFF. The CDR3 coding sequence is TGCGCCAGCAGCTTGTCCCGGGACAGGGCCTCCAATGAGCAGTTCTTC.

The chain has TRBV2 and TRBJ2-2, with D uncertain. V was shortened by 5 bases and J by 1 base, with 8 bases between the two germline ends. The CDR3 runs 14 residues. The germline V gene encodes CDR1 SNHLY and CDR2 FYNNEI. The CDR3 DNA follows: TGTGCCAGCAGTACCTACATGAACACCGGGGAGCTGTTTTTT. Translated, it gives CASSTYMNTGELFF.